This T cell receptor (beta chain) was observed in a study of T cell responses to AZD1222 COVID-19 vaccine. V dropped 1 base and J dropped 7 bases, with 8 bases sitting between them. CDR1 and CDR2 (germline): SEHNR, FQNEAQ (reference sequence). The CDR3 spans 13 residues. The repertoire was sequenced with immunoSEQ multiplex PCR; TCRdb's copy has only in-frame clones and lacks some. The sample has 250,000 to 300,000 clones, 94% seen once. Study-level points and caveats: Nearly half of unique spike-specific TCRs reportedly avoided B.1.351 and B.1.1.7 mutated regions.

As for this clone: What it binds is not known. This sample includes further DNA sequences coding for the same CDR3.

The sequence came from an adult who received the AZD1222 COVID-19 vaccine. The V call is TRBV7-9, the J call TRBJ1-5; TRBD1 might be the D (5 bases). Sequenced material: peripheral blood, taken 28 days after the second AZD1222 dose. CDR3 nucleotides: TGTGCCAGCAGCTTAGGGGGGGGGCAGCCCCAGCATTTT. Translating it yields CASSLGGGQPQHF.